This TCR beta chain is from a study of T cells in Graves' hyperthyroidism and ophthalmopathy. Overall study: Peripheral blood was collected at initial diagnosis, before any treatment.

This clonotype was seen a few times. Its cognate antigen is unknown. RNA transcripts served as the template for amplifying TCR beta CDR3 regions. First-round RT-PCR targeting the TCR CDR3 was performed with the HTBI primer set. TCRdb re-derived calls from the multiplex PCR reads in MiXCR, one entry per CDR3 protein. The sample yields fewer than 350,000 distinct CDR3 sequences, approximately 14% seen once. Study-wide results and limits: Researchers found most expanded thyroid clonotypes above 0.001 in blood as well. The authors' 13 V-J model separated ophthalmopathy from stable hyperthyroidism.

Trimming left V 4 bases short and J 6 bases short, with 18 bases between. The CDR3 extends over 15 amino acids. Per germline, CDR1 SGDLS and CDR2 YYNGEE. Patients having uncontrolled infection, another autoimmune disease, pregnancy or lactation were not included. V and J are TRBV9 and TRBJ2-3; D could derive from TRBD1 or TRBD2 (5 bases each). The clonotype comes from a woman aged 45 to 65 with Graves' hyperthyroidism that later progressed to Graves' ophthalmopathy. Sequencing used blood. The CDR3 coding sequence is TGTGCCAGCAGCATAACCGGGACCCTTAGGGATACGCAGTATTTT. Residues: CASSITGTLRDTQYF.